This T cell receptor (beta chain) emerged from a study of blood T cells in healthy people across ages. This clonotype was recorded many times. Its antigen is not known. The CDR3 is made up of 15 amino acids. The J segment lost 6 bases and the V segment lost 6 bases, leaving 8 bases of the junction unmatched. The germline V gene has CDR1 LNHNV and CDR2 YYDKDF (reference sequence). Study outcomes and limitations: A conclusive naive versus antigen-experienced comparison was prevented by the unsorted PBMCs. Lack of knowledge of donor CMV status possibly confounded expanded clonotype changes.

Sample-barcoded 5' priming and a J-beta primer mix drove a second PCR of about 7 to 11 cycles. TCRdb passed the 5' RACE reads through MiXCR, listing each CDR3 protein once. Of around 520,000 distinct CDR3 sequences listed, about 25% were seen once; the top ten hold 3% to 4.5%. The data also belong to a second study, concerning T cells of mothers and their children.

The chain combines TRBV15 with TRBJ2-4, with 10 nucleotides matching TRBD1. This clonotype was obtained from a boy younger than 10 in good health. The sequenced sample consisted of blood. The CDR3 coding sequence is TGTGCCACCAGGGTACCTGGGACAGGGGCAAACATTCAGTACTTC. Translation gives CATRVPGTGANIQYF.